This T cell receptor (beta chain) is from a study of Ad26.COV2.S vaccination and SARS-CoV-2 variants. Points from the study as a whole: Spike-specific TCR breadth in vaccine recipients exceeded that seen in placebo recipients.

V dropped 5 bases and J dropped 1 base, with 13 bases sitting between them. This CDR3 has 15 residues. Germline CDR1 MNHEY, CDR2 SVGAGI. Of note for this clone: Antigen specificity is unknown. This specimen includes other DNA sequences encoding the same CDR3.

TCRdb keeps only in-frame clones here, not all; method: immunoSEQ multiplex PCR. The data hold some 190,000 clones, with roughly 85% observed a single time. This rearrangement joins TRBV6-5 to TRBJ2-3, with D perhaps TRBD2 (6 bases). This TCR derives from a human donor who had recovered from COVID-19. The sample was peripheral blood, taken after recovery from COVID-19. CDR3 sequence: CASSLLGGGTDTQYF. CDR3 nucleotides: TGTGCCAGCAGTCTCTTGGGGGGAGGCACAGATACGCAGTATTTT.